This T cell receptor (beta chain) is from a study of T cell clusters in autoimmune cytopenias. Some 40,000 genome equivalents of blood DNA were amplified for TRB. TRB rearrangements were amplified by touch-down multiplex PCR with mixed TRB-A/B primers. Reanalyzing the multiplex PCR reads, TCRdb keeps one entry per CDR3 protein, without DNA. This sample's clone table lists about 6,100 distinct CDR3 sequences. The germline V gene encodes CDR1 MNHEY and CDR2 SVGEGT. This CDR3 has 15 amino acids. General study results and limits: Comparing secondary cytopenia with chronic lymphocytic leukemia showed no cluster-lack signature, apparently masked by lymphoma repertoire. Compared with active autoimmune hepatitis patients, healthy donors showed about 3-fold more exclusive TRB clusters.

About this clonotype itself: No antigen is known for it.

These data also featured in a second study, about T cell repertoires in aging, cancer and after chemotherapy.

The sequencing sample was made of peripheral blood. This clonotype was sampled from a human donor in good health. The chain joins TRBV6-2 or TRBV6-3 to TRBJ2-7; lacking DNA, the TRBD1 call made by TCRdb goes unchecked. The CDR3 spells CASSHRDSPSYEQYF.